This T cell receptor (delta chain) was captured in a study of gamma-delta chains in newborns, infants, children (dated by TCRdb to about 2019). The study in broad terms: In the study title, it is stated that polyclonal expansion of innate gammadelta T cells is driven by microbial exposure immediately after birth. Right after human newborns were born, the researchers looked at the way microbial exposure shaped their populations of innate gammadelta T cells.

Inclusive of the bounding cysteine and phenylalanine, the CDR3 is 18 residues long. Only the CDR3 region is kept as DNA, spanning 54 bases read in frame from base 1. Looking up the germline V gene yields CDR1 GEAIGNYY and CDR2 EKD. V trim: 3 bases; J trim: 0 bases; unmatched bases: 13. This clone was observed a few times. It lacks a known antigen. This likely came from a read error, as a far larger clone is one base away. In the same sample, other DNA sequences code for this CDR3. TCRdb records Illumina MiSeq as the sequencer. TCRdb recomputed clones from the public reads with CATT; identical DNA rows were then combined. Across this sample there are over a thousand delta-chain clones, with more than 1% seen only once. More than 15% of the sample lies in the top ten.

The receptor's source is a child in good health. Sequences were obtained from blood. This receptor chain uses TRDV2 and TRDJ1; TRDD3 agrees with 9 junctional bases. The sequenced DNA is TGTGCCTGTGACCCCCTTCGTACTGGGGGACCTTACACCGATAAACTCATCTTT. It encodes CACDPLRTGGPYTDKLIF.